The T cell receptor (beta chain) described here comes from a study of radiation and T cells in renal cell carcinoma. Noted time point: blood 4 weeks post-SBRT, at nephrectomy. This sample's treatment: 15 Gy SBRT to primary tumor, nephrectomy 4 weeks later. Nephrectomy followed 15 Gy stereotactic body radiation by 4 weeks. Clear cell pathology was present in this patient's renal cell carcinoma. Clones were read by immunoSEQ multiplex PCR, and TCRdb kept only the in-frame ones, dropping some. The repertoire holds 60,000 to 75,000 clones, with around 80% as singletons. As to this clone: What it binds is unknown.

General study findings and limits: No pretreatment tumor biopsies were available for baseline clonotypes. Top tumor clonotypes rose in blood 2 weeks post-radiation, then contracted.

The TCR sequence derives from a man between 60 and 70 years old with renal cell carcinoma. Sequenced material: blood, taken from a patient whose treatment included radiotherapy and nephrectomy.

The CDR3 sequence is CASSFGSGYGYTF. The CDR3, as DNA: TGTGCCAGCAGTTTTGGCAGCGGGTATGGCTACACCTTC. The chain couples TRBV27 to TRBJ1-2, with no clear D. CDR3 size: 13 residues. From germline, CDR1 is MNHEY and CDR2 SMNVEV (reference sequence). Trimming cost V 3 bases and J 5 bases, with 10 bases left between them.